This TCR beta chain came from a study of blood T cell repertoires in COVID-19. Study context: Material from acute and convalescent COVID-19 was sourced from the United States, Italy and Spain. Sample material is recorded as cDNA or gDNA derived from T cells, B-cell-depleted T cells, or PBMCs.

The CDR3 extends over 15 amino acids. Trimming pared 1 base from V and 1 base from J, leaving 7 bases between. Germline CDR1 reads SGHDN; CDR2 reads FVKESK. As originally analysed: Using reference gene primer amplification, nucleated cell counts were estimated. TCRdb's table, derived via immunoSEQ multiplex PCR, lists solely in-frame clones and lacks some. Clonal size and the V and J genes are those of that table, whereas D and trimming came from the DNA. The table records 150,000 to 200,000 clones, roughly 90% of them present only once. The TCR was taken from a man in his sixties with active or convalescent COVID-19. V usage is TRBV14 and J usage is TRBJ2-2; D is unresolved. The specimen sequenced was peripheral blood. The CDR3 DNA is TGTGCCAGCAGCCAAGTGCCCAGGAACACCGGGGAGCTGTTTTTT. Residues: CASSQVPRNTGELFF. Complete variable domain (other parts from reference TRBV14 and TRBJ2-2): EAGVTQFPSHSVIEKGQTVTLRCDPISGHDNLYWYRRVMGKEIKFLLHFVKESKQDESGMPNNRFLAERTGGTYSTLKVQPAELEDSGVYFCASSQVPRNTGELFFGEGSRLTVL.